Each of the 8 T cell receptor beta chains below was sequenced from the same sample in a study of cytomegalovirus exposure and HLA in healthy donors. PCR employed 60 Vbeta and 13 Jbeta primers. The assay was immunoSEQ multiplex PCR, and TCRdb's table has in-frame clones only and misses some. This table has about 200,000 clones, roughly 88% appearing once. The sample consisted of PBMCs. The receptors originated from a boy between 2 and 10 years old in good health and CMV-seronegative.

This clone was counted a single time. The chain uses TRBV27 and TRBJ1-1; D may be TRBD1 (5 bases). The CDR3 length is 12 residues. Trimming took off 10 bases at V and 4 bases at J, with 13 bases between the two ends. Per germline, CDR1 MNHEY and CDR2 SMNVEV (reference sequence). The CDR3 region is CATRTGGTEAFF. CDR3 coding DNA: TGTGCCACCCGGACGGGGGGCACTGAAGCTTTCTTT.

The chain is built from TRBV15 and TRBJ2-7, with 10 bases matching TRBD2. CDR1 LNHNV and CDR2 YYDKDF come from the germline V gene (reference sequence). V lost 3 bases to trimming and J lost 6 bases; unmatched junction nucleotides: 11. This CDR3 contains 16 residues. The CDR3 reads CATSRGSGRASIEQYF. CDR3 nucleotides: TGTGCCACCAGCAGGGGAAGCGGGAGGGCCTCTATCGAGCAGTACTTC.

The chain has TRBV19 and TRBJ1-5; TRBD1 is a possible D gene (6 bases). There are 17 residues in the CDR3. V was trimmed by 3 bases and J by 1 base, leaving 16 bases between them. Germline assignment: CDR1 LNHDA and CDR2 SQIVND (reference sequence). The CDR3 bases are TGTGCCAGTAGTATCCGCCGGGGGGGCGCGAGCAATCAGCCCCAGCATTTT. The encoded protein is CASSIRRGGASNQPQHF. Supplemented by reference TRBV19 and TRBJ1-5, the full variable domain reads DGGITQSPKYLFRKEGQNVTLSCEQNLNHDAMYWYRQDPGQGLRLIYYSQIVNDFQKGDIAEGYSVSREKKESFPLTVTSAQKNPTAFYLCASSIRRGGASNQPQHFGDGTRLSIL.

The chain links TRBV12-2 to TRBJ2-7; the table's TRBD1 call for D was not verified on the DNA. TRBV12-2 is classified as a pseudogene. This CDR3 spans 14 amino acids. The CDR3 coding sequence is TGTGCAAGTCGCTTATTCTGGCATATCCACGAGCAGTACTTC. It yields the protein CASRLFWHIHEQYF.

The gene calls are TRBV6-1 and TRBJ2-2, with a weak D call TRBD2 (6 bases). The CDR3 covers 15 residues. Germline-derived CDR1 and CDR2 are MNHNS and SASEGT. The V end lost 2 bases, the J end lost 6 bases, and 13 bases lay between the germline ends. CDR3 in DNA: TGTGCCAGCAGTGAAAGGAGCGGGTACGCCGGGGAGCTGTTTTTT. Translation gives CASSERSGYAGELFF.

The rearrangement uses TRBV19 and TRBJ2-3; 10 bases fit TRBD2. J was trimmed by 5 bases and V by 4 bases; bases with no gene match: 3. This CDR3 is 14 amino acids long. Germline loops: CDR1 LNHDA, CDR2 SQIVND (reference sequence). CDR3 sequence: CASSTAGGGDTQYF. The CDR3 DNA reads TGTGCCAGTAGTACAGCGGGAGGGGGAGATACGCAGTATTTT.

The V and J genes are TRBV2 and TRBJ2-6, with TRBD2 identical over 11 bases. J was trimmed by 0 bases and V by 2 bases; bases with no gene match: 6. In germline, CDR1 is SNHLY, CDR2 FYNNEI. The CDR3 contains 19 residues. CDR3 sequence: CASSEFGTSGYSGANVLTF. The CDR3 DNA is TGTGCCAGCAGTGAATTTGGGACTAGCGGTTACTCTGGGGCCAACGTCCTGACTTTC.

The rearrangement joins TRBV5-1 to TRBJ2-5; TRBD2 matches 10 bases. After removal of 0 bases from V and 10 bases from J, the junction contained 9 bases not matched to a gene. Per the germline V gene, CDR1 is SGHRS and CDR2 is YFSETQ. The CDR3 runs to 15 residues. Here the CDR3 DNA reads TGCGCCAGCAGCTTGGAAGGTCTAGCGGGAGTTGTCCAGTACTTC. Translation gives CASSLEGLAGVVQYF.